This T cell receptor (beta chain) was documented in a study of a mutant IDH1 vaccine in newly diagnosed glioma. Across the whole study: Eight vaccinations were given in weeks 1, 3, 5, 7, 11, 15, 19 and 23. Patients got radiotherapy, temozolomide, or both beforehand, and most got both.

TCRdb's table, derived via immunoSEQ multiplex PCR, lists solely in-frame clones and lacks some. The sample includes 60,000 to 85,000 clones, 75% to 90% seen only once; the top ten take 0.6% to 0.95%. Remarks on this clone: Its antigen is unidentified.

Study-wide results and caveats: Top peripheral T cell clonotype shifts appeared unrelated to pseudoprogression. Overall, around 93% of patients had vaccine-induced immune responses.

The time point: week 23, last vaccination. Vaccination used 300 ug of mutant IDH1 20-mer peptide per dose, with topical imiquimod. The CDR3 sequence is 18 residues long. CDR1 is MRHNA, CDR2 SNTAGT, per germline. Trimming stripped 6 bases from V and 0 bases from J, with 21 bases between. The J gene is TRBJ1-3, the V gene TRBV6-4; possibly TRBD1 for D (5 bases). The TCR comes from a woman aged 45-59 years with glioma. The sample was PBMCs, taken from a glioma patient whose treatment included an IDH1 peptide vaccine. This CDR3 is CASSPVPGQGPSGNTIYF. Written as DNA, the CDR3 is TGTGCCAGCAGCCCCGTCCCGGGGCAGGGCCCCTCTGGAAACACCATATATTTT.